What follows are 25 T cell receptor beta chains derived from one specimen sequenced in a study of regulatory T cells in long-lasting Graves disease. Assembly of TCR beta libraries relied on iRepertoire HTBI primers together with Arm-PCR of CDR3 regions. A single record per CDR3 protein comes from TCRdb applying MiXCR to the multiplex PCR reads. The profile shows 300,000 to 350,000 distinct CDR3 sequences, around 20% of them singletons. Time point reported: persistent/refractory GD, antithyroid drugs over 5 years with positive TRAb. Generation of the TCR library employed RNA extracted from PBMCs. The sample here was peripheral blood mononuclear cells (PBMCs), taken when the disease was refractory, from a patient treated with antithyroid drugs. The origin of the receptors is a female donor with Graves disease.

This clonotype turned up a few times. The chain uses TRBV7-2 and TRBJ1-6, with 8 bases aligning to TRBD1. Germline V gene data show CDR1 as SGHTA and CDR2 as FQGNSA. The CDR3 is 15 amino acids. Trimming took 5 bases from V and 8 from J; bases not matched to a gene: 8. As DNA, the CDR3 is TGTGCCAGCAGCCGCGACAGGGGCGTTGATTCACCCCTCCACTTT. It codes for CASSRDRGVDSPLHF.

A few counts support this clonotype. This chain joins TRBV6-2 or TRBV6-3 and TRBJ2-6, with TRBD1 matching over 8 bases. Germline V gene data show CDR1 as MNHEY and CDR2 as SVGEGT. Losses at the gene ends were 2 bases for V and 1 base for J; bases not matched to a gene: 13. This CDR3 has 20 residues. The CDR3: CASSYLGTGPDLSGANVLTF. CDR3 nucleotides: TGTGCCAGCAGTTACCTGGGGACAGGTCCAGATTTATCTGGGGCCAACGTCCTGACTTTC.

This clonotype appeared many times. The chain is built from TRBV19 and TRBJ2-5, with D possibly matching TRBD1 (6 bases). The CDR3 is 14 residues long. V lost 5 bases and J 1 base, leaving 11 bases between the germline ends. From germline, CDR1 is LNHDA and CDR2 SQIVND (reference sequence). The CDR3 sequence: CASSVGTTQETQYF. CDR3 DNA sequence: TGTGCCAGTAGTGTCGGGACAACCCAAGAGACCCAGTACTTC.

The J gene is TRBJ2-1, the V gene TRBV7-8; 8 bases are shared with TRBD2. The CDR3 is 15 residues long. V shed 8 bases, J shed 2 bases, and the junction held 8 bases outside the gene matches. Germline V lookup: CDR1 SGHVS, CDR2 FQNEAQ. The CDR3 loop reads CASSIGGGPYNEQFF. The CDR3 nucleotides are TGTGCCAGCTCCATAGGCGGGGGGCCCTACAATGAGCAGTTCTTC. The full variable domain, in which reference TRBV7-8 and TRBJ2-1 provide the parts outside the CDR3, is GAGVSQSPRYKVAKRGQDVALRCDPISGHVSLFWYQQALGQGPEFLTYFQNEAQLDKSGLPSDRFFAERPEGSVSTLKIQRTQQEDSAVYLCASSIGGGPYNEQFFGPGTRLTVL.

This chain links TRBV4-1 with TRBJ1-1; a weak D match, TRBD1 (5 bases). The germline V and J ends were trimmed by 2 bases and 1 base, with 11 bases remaining between them. CDR1 and CDR2 from the germline V gene are MGHRA and YSYEKL. The CDR3 is 15 residues long. The CDR3 DNA is TGCGCCAGCAGCCAACCCAGACAGAGGAACACTGAAGCTTTCTTT. Protein sequence: CASSQPRQRNTEAFF.

This clonotype has at least ten counts. The CDR3 nucleotides read TGTGCCAGCAGTCTGGGGGGGGACCTTAACTATGGCTACACCTTC. It translates to CASSLGGDLNYGYTF. The chain has TRBV12-3 or TRBV12-4 and TRBJ1-2, with a tentative D call TRBD1 (5 bases). V was trimmed by 5 bases and J by 1 base, leaving 14 bases between them. The CDR3 runs to 15 residues.

Comment on this clonotype: This clone may be a read error of a much larger clone one base away. This chain connects TRBV7-2 to TRBJ1-2; D remains ambiguous. This CDR3 has 12 amino acids. Germline values: CDR1 SGHTA, CDR2 FQGNSA. CDR3 region: CASSSTLYGNTF. The DNA for the CDR3 is TGTGCCAGCAGCTCCACACTTTATGGCAACACCTTC.

The sample holds many counts of this clonotype. CDR3 sequence: CASSYWRGRDTEAFF. Written as DNA, the CDR3 is TGTGCCAGCAGTTATTGGAGGGGTAGAGACACTGAAGCTTTCTTT. The chain is built from TRBV6-5 and TRBJ1-1; possibly TRBD1 for D (5 bases). Germline loops: CDR1 MNHEY, CDR2 SVGAGI. The CDR3 spans 15 residues. The germline V and J ends were trimmed by 3 bases and 3 bases, with 14 bases remaining between them.

This clonotype was found many times. The chain employs TRBV20-1 and TRBJ2-5; 12 positions agree with TRBD2. The CDR3 has 16 amino acids. Trimming cost V 0 bases and J 2 bases; bases outside gene matches: 4. Per germline, CDR1 DFQATT and CDR2 SNEGSKA (reference sequence). The CDR3 loop is CSARDSSGGEQETQYF. CDR3 DNA sequence: TGCAGTGCTAGAGACTCTAGCGGGGGGGAACAAGAGACCCAGTACTTC.

This clonotype was observed at least ten times. The chain links TRBV11-2 to TRBJ2-7, with D perhaps given as TRBD1 or TRBD2 (6 bases each). Germline V CDR1 and CDR2: SGHAT, FQNNGV. The length of the CDR3 is 14 residues. Trimming removed 5 bases at V and 1 base at J, with 12 bases between. CDR3: CASSRGRDSYEQYF. DNA for the CDR3: TGTGCCAGCAGCCGGGGGCGGGATTCCTACGAGCAGTACTTC. The entire variable domain, with the rest obtained from reference TRBV11-2 and TRBJ2-7, is as follows: EAGVAQSPRYKIIEKRQSVAFWCNPISGHATLYWYQQILGQGPKLLIQFQNNGVVDDSQLPKDRFSAERLKGVDSTLKIQPAKLEDSAVYLCASSRGRDSYEQYFGPGTRLTVT.

This clonotype was picked up many times. J is TRBJ2-7 and V is TRBV11-2; a possible D gene is TRBD1 (5 bases). With 6 bases removed from V and 0 bases from J, the gap between germline ends came to 15 bases. This CDR3 contains 15 residues. CDR1 SGHAT and CDR2 FQNNGV come from the germline V gene. CDR3 sequence: CASSHIRTNSYEQYF. CDR3 bases: TGTGCCAGCAGTCATATCAGGACAAACTCCTACGAGCAGTACTTC.

The chain combines TRBV6-5 with TRBJ1-1; possible D gene TRBD1, 6 bases. This CDR3 region has 14 residues. The V end lost 4 bases, the J end lost 0 bases, and 9 bases lay between the germline ends. The V gene's germline CDR1 is MNHEY and CDR2 SVGAGI. For the CDR3, the DNA is TGTGCCAGCAGTTGGGGACACCTGAACACTGAAGCTTTCTTT. As protein: CASSWGHLNTEAFF.

This clonotype showed up just a few times. V gene TRBV25-1 combines with J gene TRBJ1-2; the D gene is possibly TRBD1 (5 bases). From germline, CDR1 is MGHDK and CDR2 SYGVNS. The CDR3 covers 14 residues. Between the trimmed V and J ends, which lost 6 bases and 4 bases, there was a span of 15 bases. The CDR3 spells CASSPMRGGYGYTF. The DNA for the CDR3 is TGTGCCAGCAGCCCGATGAGGGGAGGCTATGGCTACACCTTC.

This chain uses TRBV4-3 with TRBJ2-2; D could derive from TRBD1 or TRBD2 (6 bases each). CDR1 is LGHNA and CDR2 is YSLEER in the germline V gene. CDR3 size: 20 residues. V lost 1 base, J lost 0 bases, and 21 bases lay in between. The CDR3 nucleotides are TGCGCCAGCAGCCAAGCGTTCCTGGTCGGGGGCCTTCCGAACACCGGGGAGCTGTTTTTT. The encoded protein is CASSQAFLVGGLPNTGELFF.

This clonotype was recorded a few times. The V gene is TRBV28, the J gene TRBJ2-3; D is undetermined. The CDR3 runs to 14 residues. The V and J ends lost 2 bases and 5 bases respectively, with 11 bases between them. Germline V gene data show CDR1 as MDHEN and CDR2 as SYDVKM. CDR3 in amino acids: CASSLAPLGDTQYF. Here the CDR3 DNA reads TGTGCCAGCAGTTTAGCCCCGCTTGGAGATACGCAGTATTTT.

A single count supports this clonotype. The DNA of the CDR3 is TGCGCCAGCAGTTGGCTAGCGGGCACAGATACGCAGTATTTT. Translating gives CASSWLAGTDTQYF. The chain is built from TRBV5-1 and TRBJ2-3; 7 positions match TRBD2. Germline trimming cut 5 bases from V and 1 base from J; bases unmatched to any gene: 4. Germline lookup yields CDR1 SGHRS and CDR2 YFSETQ. The CDR3 runs 14 residues. The variable domain in full, with the rest retrieved from reference TRBV5-1 and TRBJ2-3, is KAGVTQTPRYLIKTRGQQVTLSCSPISGHRSVSWYQQTPGQGLQFLFEYFSETQRNKGNFPGRFSGRQFSNSRSEMNVSTLELGDSALYLCASSWLAGTDTQYFGPGTRLTVL.

This clonotype was detected many times. The V gene is TRBV20-1, the J gene TRBJ1-5; no reliable D call. Trimming pared 1 base from V and 4 bases from J, leaving 11 bases between. CDR1 and CDR2 from the germline V gene are DFQATT and SNEGSKA (reference sequence). The CDR3 length is 14 residues. CDR3 in DNA: TGCAGTGCTAGAGGGACCCTTGGGAATCAGCCCCAGCATTTT. Translating gives CSARGTLGNQPQHF.

The chain couples TRBV3-1 to TRBJ2-1; the D is unclear. The CDR3 length is 15 residues. Germline CDR1 and CDR2: LGHDT and YNNKEL (reference sequence). Trimming removed 3 bases at V and 5 bases at J, with 14 bases between. The CDR3 DNA sequence: TGTGCCAGCAGCCATCTCAGGTATCCGCACAATGAGCAGTTCTTC. Residues: CASSHLRYPHNEQFF.

This clonotype has a handful of counts. The V gene is TRBV7-8, the J gene TRBJ1-1, with 9 bases matching TRBD1. The CDR3 runs to 15 residues. Germline trimming cut 0 bases from V and 6 bases from J; bases unmatched to any gene: 5. The germline gives CDR1 SGHVS, CDR2 FQNEAQ. CDR3 nucleotide sequence: TGTGCCAGCAGCTTAGCTAGGGACAGGGTCGCTGAAGCTTTCTTT. Protein product: CASSLARDRVAEAFF.

The chain has TRBV5-6 and TRBJ2-6, with a possible D match to TRBD1 (5 bases). Trimming shortened V by 1 base and J by 6 bases, and 17 bases separated the two germline ends. The CDR3 loop spans 17 amino acids. Germline V gene lookup returns CDR1 SGHDT and CDR2 YYEEEE. In DNA form, the CDR3 reads TGTGCCAGCAGCTTGTTTGCTGTCGGACACCTGGCCAACGTCCTGACTTTC. Its translation: CASSLFAVGHLANVLTF.

This clonotype was detected many times. The CDR3 reads CSAPRGSTEKLFF. The CDR3 DNA reads TGCAGTGCTCCCCGAGGTAGTACTGAAAAACTGTTTTTT. The genes are TRBV20-1 and TRBJ1-4; D is unresolved. V dropped 5 bases and J dropped 7 bases, with 14 bases sitting between them. This CDR3 has 13 residues. Germline loops: CDR1 DFQATT, CDR2 SNEGSKA (reference sequence).

Notes on this clonotype: A read error may be the cause here, since a much bigger clone is one base away. The genes are TRBV28 and TRBJ2-7; 8 bases map to TRBD1. Gene TRBJ2-5 matches the end of the DNA better, so the J call may be wrong. Germline lookup yields CDR1 MDHEN and CDR2 SYDVKM. The CDR3 has 19 amino acids. CDR3 region: CASRTDRDFQGALRETQYF. The CDR3 DNA is TGTGCCAGCAGAACAGATAGGGACTTCCAGGGGGCGTTACGAGAGACCCAGTACTTC.

The chain has TRBV6-1 and TRBJ1-5; possible D gene TRBD1, 6 bases. The V end lost 5 bases, the J end lost 3 bases, and 11 bases lay between the germline ends. The CDR3 covers 14 residues. Per germline, CDR1 MNHNS and CDR2 SASEGT. The CDR3 coding sequence is TGTGCCAGCAGTACCCCGGGACACAATCAGCCCCAGCATTTT. Translation gives CASSTPGHNQPQHF.

This clonotype was counted at least ten times. The genes are TRBV7-2 and TRBJ1-1, with D unresolved. This CDR3 contains 12 residues. The V gene's germline CDR1 is SGHTA and CDR2 FQGNSA. Trimming stripped 5 bases from V and 6 bases from J, with 10 bases between. The CDR3 DNA is TGTGCCAGCAGCGTCATTGGAGCTGAAGCTTTCTTT. It translates to CASSVIGAEAFF. Full variable domain (remainder filled in from reference TRBV7-2 and TRBJ1-1): GAGVSQSPSNKVTEKGKDVELRCDPISGHTALYWYRQSLGQGLEFLIYFQGNSAPDKSGLPSDRFSAERTGGSVSTLTIQRTQQEDSAVYLCASSVIGAEAFFGQGTRLTVV.

Only a few counts were recorded for this clonotype. V and J are TRBV28 and TRBJ1-5, with TRBD1 identical over 7 bases. Germline V gives CDR1 MDHEN, CDR2 SYDVKM. Unmatched junction bases numbered 8, after V lost 5 bases and J lost 1 base. CDR3 length: 16 amino acids. In nucleotides, the CDR3 is TGTGCCAGCAGTCATGCAGGGGGGGGGAGCAATCAGCCCCAGCATTTT. Encoded protein: CASSHAGGGSNQPQHF.